The subject of this entry is one TCR beta chain. No antigen is known for it. Germline V lookup: CDR1 SGHTS, CDR2 YDEGEE. V gave up 5 bases and J gave up 1 base, with 15 bases separating them. The CDR3 totals 15 residues. These data belong to a study of OX40 agonist ivuxolimab in advanced cancers. Regarding the study as a whole: Nonresponders included some who also had low normalized T-cell clonal expansion. Partial responders dosed at 0.1-3.0 mg/kg displayed clonal expansion ranking among the lowest.

Repertoires were generated with immunoSEQ multiplex PCR, while TCRdb's copy carries only in-frame clones and drops some. Seen here are 40,000 to 45,000 clones, 90% observed once, and the top ten hold 4.5% to 6%. Material: CD4+ or CD8+ T cells sorted from blood, obtained in a trial of the OX40 agonist ivuxolimab. The rearrangement links TRBV5-8 to TRBJ1-1; the D is unclear. This receptor was taken from an adult with an advanced solid tumor such as melanoma, head and neck, liver or kidney cancer. For the CDR3, the DNA is TGTGCCAGCAGTCCGACTCGCTGGGGGAACACTGAAGCTTTCTTT. The encoded protein is CASSPTRWGNTEAFF.